The subject of this entry is one TCR beta chain. The data were taken from a study of blood T cell repertoires in COVID-19. Study as a whole: Acute and convalescent COVID-19 specimens originated in the United States, Italy and Spain.

The CDR3 contains 13 residues. V was trimmed by 2 bases and J by 9 bases, leaving 8 bases between them. Sequenced by immunoSEQ multiplex PCR; TCRdb stores in-frame clones only, minus some. The data contain approximately 180,000 clones, around nine tenths of them seen just once; the ten biggest clones take up under 5%. Sequencing input: peripheral blood. The sequence was collected from a human donor in a cohort sampled during active COVID-19. The V call is TRBV12-3 or TRBV12-4, the J call TRBJ1-6; D unresolved. The CDR3 region has the DNA TGTGCCAGCAGTTTAACATTTACTTCACCCCTCCACTTT. It translates to CASSLTFTSPLHF.